The rows below give T cell receptor beta chains drawn from one sample of a study of blood T cell repertoires in COVID-19. Clones were sequenced by immunoSEQ multiplex PCR, and TCRdb holds only the in-frame ones, with some missing. The sample holds 220,000 or so clones; 86% are singletons and the top ten take about 2.1%. Sequenced sample: PBMCs or T cells enriched from blood (not recorded which). The receptors were gathered from a woman aged 45-59 years who had recovered from COVID-19. CDR3s include the opening cysteine and the closing phenylalanine or tryptophan. Fields, in order: clone size, D gene, J gene, V gene, CDR3 protein, CDR3 DNA. A D gene is named only where the DNA matches it firmly. A clone size is listed for some rows: how often the clone was seen (once, few, many), or a class if it is expanded.

clone size: .; D gene: TRBD1; J gene: TRBJ1-2; V gene: TRBV27; CDR3 protein: CASSLEGQGNYGYTF; CDR3 DNA: TGTGCCAGCAGTTTAGAAGGACAGGGCAACTATGGCTACACCTTC
clone size: .; D gene: TRBD1; J gene: TRBJ2-3; V gene: TRBV9; CDR3 protein: CASSVGTGSSVDTQYF; CDR3 DNA: TGTGCCAGCAGCGTAGGGACAGGGTCTTCCGTAGATACGCAGTATTTT
clone size: few; D gene: TRBD2; J gene: TRBJ2-1; V gene: TRBV2; CDR3 protein: CASSEALAGGEQFF; CDR3 DNA: TGTGCCAGCAGTGAGGCCCTAGCGGGGGGGGAGCAGTTCTTC
clone size: once; D gene: .; J gene: TRBJ1-1; V gene: TRBV2; CDR3 protein: CASTLTGSRGEAFF; CDR3 DNA: TGTGCCAGCACGCTCACAGGGTCACGGGGTGAAGCTTTCTTT
clone size: .; D gene: .; J gene: TRBJ1-1; V gene: TRBV9; CDR3 protein: CASSVDLQSNTEAFF; CDR3 DNA: TGTGCCAGCAGCGTAGATCTACAGTCGAACACTGAAGCTTTCTTT
clone size: .; D gene: TRBD2; J gene: TRBJ2-1; V gene: TRBV19; CDR3 protein: CASSIISGRDNEQFF; CDR3 DNA: TGTGCCAGTAGTATAATTAGCGGGAGGGATAATGAGCAGTTCTTC
clone size: .; D gene: .; J gene: TRBJ1-5; V gene: TRBV3-1/TRBV3-2; CDR3 protein: CASSQSWRVNQPQHF; CDR3 DNA: TGTGCCAGCAGCCAGAGCTGGAGGGTGAATCAGCCCCAGCATTTT
clone size: once; D gene: TRBD1; J gene: TRBJ2-2; V gene: TRBV19; CDR3 protein: CASSKSTGARANTGELFF; CDR3 DNA: TGTGCCAGTAGCAAATCGACAGGGGCGAGGGCGAACACCGGGGAGCTGTTTTTT
clone size: .; D gene: .; J gene: TRBJ2-1; V gene: TRBV4-3; CDR3 protein: CASSQDGGSYNEQFF; CDR3 DNA: TGCGCCAGCAGCCAAGACGGCGGGTCTTACAATGAGCAGTTCTTC
clone size: once; D gene: TRBD1; J gene: TRBJ1-1; V gene: TRBV27; CDR3 protein: CASSPNQPGQVFEAFF; CDR3 DNA: TGTGCCAGCAGTCCCAACCAACCGGGACAGGTCTTTGAAGCTTTCTTT
clone size: .; D gene: TRBD2; J gene: TRBJ2-1; V gene: TRBV5-1; CDR3 protein: CASSRTSGSYNEQFF; CDR3 DNA: TGCGCCAGCAGCCGGACTAGCGGGAGCTACAATGAGCAGTTCTTC